A single sample is the source of the 11 T cell receptor beta chains below, sequenced in a study of cytomegalovirus exposure and HLA in healthy donors (dated 2017 in TCRdb). Library creation used the immunoSEQ multiplex PCR assay. For the multiplex PCR, a mixture combining 60 forward primers for TCR Vbeta segments and 13 reverse primers for TCR Jbeta segments was used. TCRdb carries this immuneACCESS record with in-frame sequences only. Its versions omit some clonotypes, under half of them owing to an unresolved V gene in the studies checked, with the rest unexplained. The sample's clone listing holds about 72,000 clones. Approximately 2.9% of the sample is taken by the ten largest. Sequenced sample: PBMCs. The receptor source for this set is a middle-aged man in good health and CMV-seronegative.

V gene TRBV28 combines with J gene TRBJ2-7; D uncertain. In germline, CDR1 is MDHEN, CDR2 SYDVKM. This CDR3 has 16 residues. The V end lost 2 bases, the J end lost 4 bases, and 18 bases lay between the germline ends. The CDR3 protein is CASSLSSVGRNYEQYF. As DNA, the CDR3 is TGTGCCAGCAGTTTAAGTTCGGTTGGCAGGAATTACGAGCAGTACTTC.

The chain couples TRBV19 to TRBJ2-3; 8 bases agree with TRBD2. J was trimmed by 2 bases and V by 6 bases; bases with no gene match: 4. The length of the CDR3 is 14 residues. CDR1 is LNHDA and CDR2 is SQIVND in the germline V gene (reference sequence). The CDR3 protein is CASRGAGATDTQYF. CDR3 sequence (DNA): TGTGCCAGTAGGGGAGCGGGAGCCACAGATACGCAGTATTTT.

The chain combines TRBV6-1 with TRBJ2-7; tentatively, D is TRBD1 (6 bases). V gave up 5 bases and J gave up 3 bases, with 14 bases separating them. The germline V gene has CDR1 MNHNS and CDR2 SASEGT. The CDR3 totals 14 residues. CDR3 sequence: CASSSGTSNYEQYF. The CDR3 coding sequence is TGTGCCAGCAGTTCCGGGACATCCAACTACGAGCAGTACTTC.

J is TRBJ2-3 and V is TRBV10-3, with TRBD2 matching 11 bases. Germline CDR1 and CDR2: ENHRY and SYGVKD. This CDR3 has 13 amino acids. V shed 9 bases, J shed 4 bases, and the junction held 3 bases outside the gene matches. The CDR3 DNA sequence: TGTGCCATATTAGCGGGGGGGGCAGATACGCAGTATTTT. Translated: CAILAGGADTQYF.

The rearrangement joins TRBV18 to TRBJ1-2, with D possibly being TRBD1 (5 bases). CDR3 length equals 13 residues. In germline, CDR1 is KGHSH, CDR2 LQKENI. The V end lost 6 bases, the J end lost 8 bases, and 16 bases lay between the germline ends. Written as DNA, the CDR3 is TGTGCCAGCTCCATCAGGGTCGGAGAAGGCTACACCTTC. Residues: CASSIRVGEGYTF.

This chain uses TRBV4-1 with TRBJ1-5, with TRBD1 matching over 7 bases. The V and J ends lost 3 bases and 6 bases, in that order; junction bases with no gene match: 5. The CDR3 contains 14 residues. Germline V gene lookup returns CDR1 MGHRA and CDR2 YSYEKL. The CDR3 protein is CASSQGQLFQPQHF. The CDR3 DNA reads as TGCGCCAGCAGCCAGGGACAGCTCTTTCAGCCCCAGCATTTT.

The V call is TRBV28, the J call TRBJ2-5; 8 nucleotides match TRBD2. With 1 base clipped from V and 7 bases from J, the junction kept 8 bases outside the gene matches. CDR3 size: 15 residues. CDR1 MDHEN and CDR2 SYDVKM come from the germline V gene. The CDR3 sequence is CASSLYGGGRGTQYF. CDR3 bases: TGTGCCAGCAGTTTATACGGCGGGGGGAGGGGGACCCAGTACTTC.

J is TRBJ2-5 and V is TRBV4-2, with a tentative D call TRBD1 (5 bases). This CDR3 is built from 13 residues. Germline V gene lookup returns CDR1 LGHNA and CDR2 YNFKEQ. V shed 0 bases and J shed 4 bases, with 6 bases lying between them. This CDR3 reads CASSQEGVETQYF. As DNA, the CDR3 is TGTGCCAGCAGCCAAGAAGGGGTAGAGACCCAGTACTTC.

Details on this clone: One junction end disagrees with the germline gene, perhaps due to a read error. V is TRBV30 and J is TRBJ1-4; possible D gene TRBD1, 6 bases. CDR3 length: 15 residues. CDR1 GTSNPN and CDR2 SVGIG come from the germline V gene (reference sequence). CDR3 nucleotide sequence: TGTGCCGGGAGTGATGGGGGCGCGGGCAATGAAAAACTGTTTTTT. It encodes CAGSDGGAGNEKLFF. The full variable domain, its missing parts supplied by reference TRBV30 and TRBJ1-4, is SQTIHQWPATLVQPVGSPLSLECTVEGTSNPNLYWYRQAAGRGLQLLFYSVGIGQISSEVPQNLSASRPQDRQFILSSKKLLLSDSGFYLCAGSDGGAGNEKLFFGSGTQLSVL.

The genes are TRBV5-6 and TRBJ2-1; TRBD2 might be the D (8 bases). V was trimmed by 4 bases and J by 0 bases, leaving 20 bases between them. CDR3 length equals 18 residues. The V gene's germline CDR1 is SGHDT and CDR2 YYEEEE. DNA for the CDR3: TGTGCCAGCAGCCCGGGACTAGGGGGCCAGGGCTCCTACAATGAGCAGTTCTTC. It yields the protein CASSPGLGGQGSYNEQFF.

Note on this clone: A junction end diverges from the germline sequence, so it may reflect a read error. This rearrangement joins TRBV19 to TRBJ1-2; D is possibly TRBD1 (6 bases). Germline V gene sequence: CDR1 LNHDA, CDR2 SQIVND (reference sequence). The CDR3 totals 14 residues. The CDR3: CASTLQGGDYGYTF. CDR3 bases: TGTGCCAGTACTCTACAGGGAGGGGACTATGGCTATACCTTC.